This T cell receptor (beta chain) was recorded in a study of CD8+ T cells in alopecia areata. Whole-study findings and limits: Sequencing of scalp tissue also captures the resident alphabeta T cells of normal skin. Possibly because of HLA-related factors, TCR sharing was less clear across patients than in mice. In scalp and blood during tofacitinib, many expanded lesional clones persisted.

This clone appeared a few times. Its matching antigen is unknown. The sequencing template was cDNA reverse transcribed from extracted RNA. Profiled with immunoSEQ multiplex PCR; TCRdb holds only in-frame clones, not every one. The repertoire has a few hundred thousand clones, roughly two fifths of them found once; the top ten carry 0.4% to 0.55%. Germline loops: CDR1 SGHVS, CDR2 FQNEAQ. V lost 1 base, J lost 0 bases, and 10 bases lay in between. The CDR3 spans 17 residues. Noted treatment: oral pan-JAK inhibitor, 5-10 mg twice daily. The sequencing here drew on CD4+ T cells sorted from blood, taken around week 30, from a patient treated with tofacitinib. The chain employs TRBV7-8 and TRBJ2-6; D not resolved. The origin of this receptor is a human donor with alopecia areata. CDR3 loop: CASSLVGGSSGANVLTF. CDR3 sequence (DNA): TGTGCCAGCAGCTTAGTGGGCGGTAGCTCTGGGGCCAACGTCCTGACTTTC.